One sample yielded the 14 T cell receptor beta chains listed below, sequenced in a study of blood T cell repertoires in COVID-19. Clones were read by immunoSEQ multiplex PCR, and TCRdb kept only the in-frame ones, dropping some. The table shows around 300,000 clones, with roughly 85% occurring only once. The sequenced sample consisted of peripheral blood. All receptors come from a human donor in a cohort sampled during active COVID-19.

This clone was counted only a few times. CDR3 DNA: TGTGCCAGCAGTGAAGCGCTGGGGGGGAAAAATGAAAAACTGTTTTTT. It encodes CASSEALGGKNEKLFF. V is TRBV2 and J is TRBJ1-4; a weak D match, TRBD1 (5 bases). The ends were cut back, 0 bases at V and 5 bases at J, with 13 bases in the middle. Germline CDR1 is SNHLY and CDR2 is FYNNEI. The CDR3 runs 16 residues.

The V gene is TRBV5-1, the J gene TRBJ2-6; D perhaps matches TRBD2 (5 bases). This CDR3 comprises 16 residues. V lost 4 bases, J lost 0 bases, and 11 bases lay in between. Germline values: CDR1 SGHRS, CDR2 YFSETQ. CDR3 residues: CASSPARGSGANVLTF. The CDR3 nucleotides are TGCGCCAGCAGCCCGGCCCGGGGCTCTGGGGCCAACGTCCTGACTTTC.

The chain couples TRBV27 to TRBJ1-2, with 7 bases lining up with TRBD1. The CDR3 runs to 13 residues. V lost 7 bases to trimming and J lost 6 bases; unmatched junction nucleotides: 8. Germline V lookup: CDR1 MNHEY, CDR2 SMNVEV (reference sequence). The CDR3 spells CASKGGLGDGYTF. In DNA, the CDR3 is TGTGCCAGCAAAGGGGGCTTAGGTGATGGCTACACCTTC.

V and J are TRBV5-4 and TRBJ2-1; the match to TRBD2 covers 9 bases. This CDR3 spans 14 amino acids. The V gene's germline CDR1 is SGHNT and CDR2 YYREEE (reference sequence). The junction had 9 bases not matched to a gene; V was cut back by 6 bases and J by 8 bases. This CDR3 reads CASNTGTSFHEQFF. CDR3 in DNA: TGTGCCAGCAACACCGGGACTAGCTTCCATGAGCAGTTCTTC.

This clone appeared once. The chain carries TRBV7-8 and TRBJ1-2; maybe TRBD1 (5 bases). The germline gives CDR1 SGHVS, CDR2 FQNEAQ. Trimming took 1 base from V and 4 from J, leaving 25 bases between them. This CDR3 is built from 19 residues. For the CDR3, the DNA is TGTGCCAGCAGCTTAGTCACTAAACCGGGGCAGGGAGGCCTCTATGGCTACACCTTC. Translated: CASSLVTKPGQGGLYGYTF.

The CDR3 nucleotides are TGTGCCAGCGGGGGGGGGTTCACTGAAGCTTTCTTT. This codes for CASGGGFTEAFF. The J gene is TRBJ1-1, the V gene TRBV6-5; a possible D gene is TRBD1 (5 bases). The CDR3 is made up of 12 amino acids. The V end was cut by 8 bases, the J end by 4 bases, with 11 bases between. The germline CDR1 and CDR2 sequences are MNHEY and SVGAGI.

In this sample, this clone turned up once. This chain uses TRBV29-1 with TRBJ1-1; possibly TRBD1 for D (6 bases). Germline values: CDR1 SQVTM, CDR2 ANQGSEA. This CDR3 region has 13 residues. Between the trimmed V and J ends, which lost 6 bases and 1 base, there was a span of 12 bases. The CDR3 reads CSVVRGPNTEAFF. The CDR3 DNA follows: TGCAGCGTCGTCAGGGGCCCGAACACTGAAGCTTTCTTT.

CDR3 region: CASSENRVNSPLHF. The CDR3 DNA reads as TGTGCCAGCAGCGAAAACAGGGTTAACTCACCCCTCCACTTT. The V and J genes are TRBV9 and TRBJ1-6; D is possibly TRBD1 (6 bases). The germline CDR1 and CDR2 sequences are SGDLS and YYNGEE. This CDR3 comprises 14 residues. Trimming removed 3 bases from V and 10 bases from J, with 14 bases in between.

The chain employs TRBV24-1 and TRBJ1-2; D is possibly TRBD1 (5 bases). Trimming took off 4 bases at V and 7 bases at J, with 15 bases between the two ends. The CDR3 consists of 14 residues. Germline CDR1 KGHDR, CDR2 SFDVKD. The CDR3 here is CATSESDSFIGYTF. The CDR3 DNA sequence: TGTGCCACCAGTGAATCCGACAGTTTCATTGGCTACACCTTC.

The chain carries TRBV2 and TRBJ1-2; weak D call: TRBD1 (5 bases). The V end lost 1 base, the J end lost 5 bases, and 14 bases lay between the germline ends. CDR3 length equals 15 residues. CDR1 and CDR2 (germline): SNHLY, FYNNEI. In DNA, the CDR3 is TGTGCCAGCAGTGAAGGACAGAAGCAACGTTATGGCTACACCTTC. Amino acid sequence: CASSEGQKQRYGYTF.

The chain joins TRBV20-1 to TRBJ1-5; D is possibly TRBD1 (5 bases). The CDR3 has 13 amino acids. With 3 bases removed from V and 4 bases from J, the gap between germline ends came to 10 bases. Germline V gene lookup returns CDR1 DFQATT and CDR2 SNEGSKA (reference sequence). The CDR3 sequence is CSASRSGNQPQHF. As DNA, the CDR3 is TGCAGTGCTAGTCGGTCAGGGAATCAGCCCCAGCATTTT.

CDR3 residues: CAWRRDSMNTEAFF. The CDR3 DNA reads TGTGCCTGGAGGAGGGACAGCATGAACACTGAAGCTTTCTTT. The chain joins TRBV30 to TRBJ1-1, with 7 positions matching TRBD1. The CDR3 runs 14 residues. Germline lookup yields CDR1 GTSNPN and CDR2 SVGIG (reference sequence). V lost 3 bases and J lost 0; bases outside the gene matches: 4. Full variable domain (missing parts from reference TRBV30 and TRBJ1-1): SQTIHQWPATLVQPVGSPLSLECTVEGTSNPNLYWYRQAAGRGLQLLFYSVGIGQISSEVPQNLSASRPQDRQFILSSKKLLLSDSGFYLCAWRRDSMNTEAFFGQGTRLTVV.

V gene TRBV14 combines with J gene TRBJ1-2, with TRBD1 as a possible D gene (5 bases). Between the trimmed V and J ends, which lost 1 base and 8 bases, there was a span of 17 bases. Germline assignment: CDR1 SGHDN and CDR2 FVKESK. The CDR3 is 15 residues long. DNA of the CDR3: TGTGCCAGCAGCCAAGTTCCCGACGGGGGAAAAGGCTACACCTTC. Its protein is CASSQVPDGGKGYTF.

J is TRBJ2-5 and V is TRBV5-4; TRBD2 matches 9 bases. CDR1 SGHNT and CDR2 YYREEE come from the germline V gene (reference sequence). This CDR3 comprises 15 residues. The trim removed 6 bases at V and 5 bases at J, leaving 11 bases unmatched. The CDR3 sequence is CASTHGRGGTETQYF. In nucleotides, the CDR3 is TGTGCCAGCACCCACGGGCGGGGGGGTACGGAGACCCAGTACTTC.